Listed below are T cell receptor beta chains from one sample, sequenced in a study of cytomegalovirus exposure and HLA in healthy donors. Profiled with immunoSEQ multiplex PCR; TCRdb holds only in-frame clones, not every one. Of some 200,000 clones in the sample, roughly 79% were seen once. The source material was PBMCs. The receptor source for this set is a man younger than 35 in good health and CMV-seronegative. Both conserved end residues are part of each CDR3. D genes are given only for firm matches. Only part of the rows carry a size: once, few, many, or a class if the clone is expanded.

CDR3 protein	CDR3 DNA	D gene	clone size	J gene	V gene
CASRTLASSYEQYF	TGTGCCAGCAGGACCCTAGCGTCCTCCTACGAGCAGTACTTC	-	-	TRBJ2-7	TRBV28
CASSLGPSGRAFLNTGELFF	TGTGCCAGCAGCTTAGGGCCTAGCGGGAGGGCCTTTTTGAACACCGGGGAGCTGTTTTTT	TRBD2	-	TRBJ2-2	TRBV13
CASSQEEGRYGYTF	TGCGCCAGCAGCCAAGAGGAGGGGAGATATGGCTACACCTTC	-	-	TRBJ1-2	TRBV4-1
CASSRDRGLGEQFF	TGTGCCAGCAGCCGCGACAGGGGGCTGGGTGAGCAGTTCTTC	TRBD1	-	TRBJ2-1	TRBV6-1
CASRDSLGQPQHF	TGTGCCAGCAGGGACAGTCTGGGTCAGCCCCAGCATTTT	-	few	TRBJ1-5	TRBV6-1
CASSEWGDRGNYGYTF	TGTGCCAGCAGTGAATGGGGGGACAGGGGAAACTATGGCTACACCTTC	TRBD1	-	TRBJ1-2	TRBV25-1
CASSSSGATDTQYF	TGTGCCAGCAGCTCGAGCGGGGCCACAGATACGCAGTATTTT	TRBD2	-	TRBJ2-3	TRBV9
CASSRQGDSGNTIYF	TGTGCCAGTAGTCGACAGGGCGACTCTGGAAACACCATATATTTT	TRBD1	-	TRBJ1-3	TRBV19
CASSQVLDSYEQYF	TGCGCCAGCAGCCAGGTCCTAGATTCCTACGAGCAGTACTTC	-	-	TRBJ2-7	TRBV4-3
CASSNSRADGYTF	TGTGCCAGCAGCAACTCGCGGGCGGATGGCTACACCTTC	-	few	TRBJ1-2	TRBV7-9
CASSPATSYEQYF	TGCGCCAGCAGCCCTGCAACGTCCTACGAGCAGTACTTC	-	-	TRBJ2-7	TRBV5-1
CASSLDVGREQYF	TGTGCCAGCAGCTTAGATGTTGGGCGCGAGCAGTACTTC	-	-	TRBJ2-7	TRBV11-3
CASSPRQVQETQYF	TGTGCCAGCTCACCGAGACAGGTTCAAGAGACCCAGTACTTC	-	-	TRBJ2-5	TRBV18
CASSAQGAPDNSPLHF	TGTGCCAGCAGCGCGCAGGGGGCGCCGGATAATTCACCCCTCCACTTT	TRBD1	-	TRBJ1-6	TRBV16
CASSLGTGGIRGYTF	TGTGCCAGCAGCTTAGGGACAGGGGGAATCAGAGGCTACACCTTC	TRBD1	-	TRBJ1-2	TRBV5-6
CASRGLKGRGGETQYF	TGTGCCAGCAGGGGTCTGAAAGGGCGGGGGGGAGAGACCCAGTACTTC	TRBD2	-	TRBJ2-5	TRBV6-6
CSTSGYTF	TGCAGCACATCCGGCTACACCTTC	-	-	TRBJ1-2	TRBV20-1
CASSVSTQNEQFF	TGTGCCAGCAGCGTTAGTACTCAAAATGAGCAGTTCTTC	-	-	TRBJ2-1	TRBV7-9
CASSRVPGQGTDTQYF	TGTGCCAGCAGCCGAGTTCCGGGACAGGGTACAGATACGCAGTATTTT	TRBD1	-	TRBJ2-3	TRBV7-9
CASSIVVRHQPQHF	TGTGCCAGTAGTATCGTGGTCAGGCATCAGCCCCAGCATTTT	-	-	TRBJ1-5	TRBV19
CASSFTGTSGTFDNEQFF	TGTGCCAGCAGCTTTACCGGGACTAGCGGGACCTTTGACAATGAGCAGTTCTTC	TRBD2	-	TRBJ2-1	TRBV7-9
CASSLPQEGSTEAFF	TGTGCCAGCAGCTTACCCCAGGAGGGTAGCACTGAAGCTTTCTTT	-	-	TRBJ1-1	TRBV7-9
CASSLTQGAGTEAFF	TGTGCCAGCAGCTTAACACAGGGGGCGGGAACTGAAGCTTTCTTT	TRBD1	-	TRBJ1-1	TRBV7-2
CSGSRGETQYF	TGCAGTGGCTCTCGGGGGGAGACCCAGTACTTC	-	few	TRBJ2-5	TRBV20-1
CASSKGTSGRGTGELFF	TGTGCCAGCAGCAAGGGGACTAGCGGGAGGGGCACCGGGGAGCTGTTTTTT	TRBD2	once	TRBJ2-2	TRBV7-8
CATSFSSYNEQFF	TGTGCCACCAGTTTCAGCTCCTACAATGAGCAGTTCTTC	-	-	TRBJ2-1	TRBV15
CASSLTLGNTIYF	TGTGCCAGCAGCTTGACATTAGGAAACACCATATATTTT	-	-	TRBJ1-3	TRBV11-3
CTSSQGYSYFYDEQFF	TGCACCAGCAGCCAAGGGTATTCTTATTTCTACGATGAGCAGTTCTTC	-	-	TRBJ2-1	TRBV1
CASSSRVLADTQYF	TGTGCCAGCAGCTCCAGGGTTTTGGCAGATACGCAGTATTTT	-	once	TRBJ2-3	TRBV7-8
CASSLVASGNTIYF	TGCGCCAGCAGCTTGGTAGCGTCTGGAAACACCATATATTTT	-	-	TRBJ1-3	TRBV5-1
CASSLQGAEGGYTF	TGTGCCAGCAGCTTACAGGGGGCTGAGGGTGGCTACACCTTC	TRBD1	-	TRBJ1-2	TRBV11-3
CASNPVEGSRSNQPQHF	TGTGCCAGTAACCCGGTGGAGGGTAGTCGAAGCAATCAGCCCCAGCATTTT	-	few	TRBJ1-5	TRBV19
CASSFTGGGSYEQYF	TGTGCCAGCAGTTTCACCGGGGGAGGGTCCTACGAGCAGTACTTC	TRBD2	-	TRBJ2-7	TRBV28
CASSLWPGNTEAFF	TGTGCCAGCAGTTTATGGCCGGGGAACACTGAAGCTTTCTTT	-	-	TRBJ1-1	TRBV27
CASSSQREGNEQFF	TGTGCCAGCAGTTCCCAGCGGGAGGGTAATGAGCAGTTCTTC	TRBD2	-	TRBJ2-1	TRBV28
CASSRDGTGIGNSPLHF	TGTGCCAGCAGCCGGGACGGGACAGGGATAGGAAATTCACCCCTCCACTTT	TRBD1	few	TRBJ1-6	TRBV9
CASSPHEGVNYEQYF	TGTGCCAGCAGCCCGCACGAGGGAGTAAACTACGAGCAGTACTTC	-	-	TRBJ2-7	TRBV9
CAISDVEDTILGNTEAFF	TGTGCCATCAGTGACGTCGAGGACACAATTTTGGGGAACACTGAAGCTTTCTTT	-	once	TRBJ1-1	TRBV10-3
CASIFRGEQETQYF	TGTGCCAGCATCTTTCGGGGGGAGCAAGAGACCCAGTACTTC	TRBD2	-	TRBJ2-5	TRBV6-6
CASNRQGPDSSSYNEQFF	TGTGCCAGCAACCGACAGGGGCCCGATTCAAGCTCCTACAATGAGCAGTTCTTC	TRBD1	-	TRBJ2-1	TRBV9
CASSTTGGGGETQYF	TGTGCCAGTAGCACTACAGGGGGAGGTGGAGAGACCCAGTACTTC	TRBD1	few	TRBJ2-5	TRBV19
CASSLFGDRVLFYGYTF	TGTGCCAGCAGTTTATTTGGAGATCGGGTACTCTTCTATGGCTACACCTTC	-	-	TRBJ1-2	TRBV27
CASSVEDRGSYNEQFF	TGTGCCAGCAGCGTAGAAGACAGGGGTTCCTACAATGAGCAGTTCTTC	TRBD1	-	TRBJ2-1	TRBV9
CASSFGGGREAFF	TGTGCCAGCAGCTTCGGCGGAGGACGTGAAGCTTTCTTT	-	once	TRBJ1-1	TRBV7-2
CASRTGDYETQYF	TGTGCCAGCAGGACAGGGGACTATGAGACCCAGTACTTC	-	-	TRBJ2-5	TRBV2